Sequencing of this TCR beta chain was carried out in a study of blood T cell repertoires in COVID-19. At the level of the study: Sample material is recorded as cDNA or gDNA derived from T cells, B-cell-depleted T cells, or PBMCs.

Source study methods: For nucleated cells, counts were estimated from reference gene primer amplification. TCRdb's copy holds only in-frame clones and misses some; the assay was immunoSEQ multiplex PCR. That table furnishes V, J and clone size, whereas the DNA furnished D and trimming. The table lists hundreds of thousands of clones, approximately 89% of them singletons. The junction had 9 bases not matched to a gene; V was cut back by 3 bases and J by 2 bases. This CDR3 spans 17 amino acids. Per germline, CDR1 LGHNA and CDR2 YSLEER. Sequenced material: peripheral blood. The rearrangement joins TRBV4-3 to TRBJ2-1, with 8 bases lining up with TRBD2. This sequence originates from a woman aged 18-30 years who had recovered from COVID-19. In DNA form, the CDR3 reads TGCGCCAGCAGCCAGACGGCGGGGCGGGAGGCCTACAATGAGCAGTTCTTC. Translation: CASSQTAGREAYNEQFF.